A single sample is the source of the 21 T cell receptor beta chains below, sequenced in a study of neurological immune-mediated disorders. TCRdb re-analysed the 5' RACE reads in MiXCR, keeping a single row per CDR3 protein. The sample lists 20,000 to 25,000 distinct CDR3 sequences, approximately 15% occurring once. The sample was PBMCs. The source of these receptors is a female donor with HTLV-1-associated myelopathy (HAM/TSP).

This clonotype was seen at least ten times. The rearrangement links TRBV28 to TRBJ2-7; possibly TRBD1 for D (6 bases). Trimming left V 6 bases short and J 3 bases short, with 15 bases between. The CDR3 totals 14 residues. The germline V gene encodes CDR1 MDHEN and CDR2 SYDVKM. The CDR3 protein is CASRASGALYEQYF. The DNA for the CDR3 is TGTGCCAGCAGGGCCTCAGGGGCCCTCTACGAGCAGTACTTC.

Points on this clonotype: An end of the junction differs from the germline gene, which may be a read error. For the CDR3, the DNA is TGTGCCAGCAGCTCCTTTTCCGCGAACACCGGGGAGCTGTTT. Translation: CASSSFSANTGELF. The genes are TRBV11-2 and TRBJ2-2, with a possible D match to TRBD2 (5 bases). Germline V CDR1 and CDR2: SGHAT, FQNNGV. The CDR3 loop spans 14 amino acids.

The CDR3 loop is CASSSGLQQYF. DNA of the CDR3: TGCGCCAGCAGCTCCGGGCTACAGCAGTACTTC. The gene calls are TRBV5-1 and TRBJ2-7; D is uncertain. V was shortened by 3 bases and J by 8 bases, with 9 bases between the two germline ends. This CDR3 has 11 residues. CDR1 and CDR2 from the germline V gene are SGHRS and YFSETQ.

This clonotype was seen repeatedly, ten times or more. This chain connects TRBV20-1 to TRBJ2-5; D possibly uses TRBD1 or TRBD2 (5 bases each). The V and J ends lost 1 base and 0 bases respectively, with 18 bases between them. Germline V gives CDR1 DFQATT, CDR2 SNEGSKA (reference sequence). The CDR3 contains 17 residues. In DNA form, the CDR3 reads TGCAGTGCTAGAGGGGTTGGGGGAAGAACCCACCAAGAGACCCAGTACTTC. Translation: CSARGVGGRTHQETQYF.

The chain links TRBV5-1 to TRBJ2-1; D ambiguous. The V end was cut by 3 bases, the J end by 5 bases, with 9 bases between. Germline CDR1 and CDR2: SGHRS and YFSETQ. The CDR3 is 13 residues long. The CDR3 DNA reads TGCGCCAGCAGCTACGGACGGGACAATGAGCAGTTCTTC. Translating gives CASSYGRDNEQFF.

This chain joins TRBV6-2 or TRBV6-3 and TRBJ1-2; 7 bases agree with TRBD1. The CDR3 consists of 17 residues. The V gene's germline CDR1 is MNHEY and CDR2 SVGEGT. V was clipped by 2 bases and J by 4 bases; unmatched bases: 13. The CDR3 reads CASSYEDRVSRGYGYTF. In nucleotides, the CDR3 is TGTGCCAGCAGTTACGAAGACAGGGTCTCACGGGGCTATGGCTACACCTTC.

The rearrangement joins TRBV12-3 or TRBV12-4 to TRBJ2-2; D is unresolved. V lost 6 bases, J lost 2 bases, and 4 bases lay in between. The CDR3 has 12 amino acids. CDR3 residues: CASRYNTGELFF. CDR3 nucleotide sequence: TGTGCCAGCAGATATAACACCGGGGAGCTGTTTTTT.

This clonotype was recorded at least ten times. CDR3 sequence: CSASPDFPYEQYF. In DNA form, the CDR3 reads TGCAGTGCTAGCCCCGATTTCCCCTACGAGCAGTACTTC. The chain links TRBV20-1 to TRBJ2-7; D unresolved. CDR3 length: 13 residues. V lost 3 bases and J lost 2, with 11 bases in between. CDR1 and CDR2 from the germline V gene are DFQATT and SNEGSKA (reference sequence).

By share, this clonotype counts as medium-sized. The chain joins TRBV20-1 to TRBJ2-7, with D possibly TRBD1 on 6 matching bases. CDR3 size: 12 residues. Germline values: CDR1 DFQATT, CDR2 SNEGSKA (reference sequence). V was clipped by 5 bases and J by 3 bases, with 11 bases between them. CDR3 bases: TGCAGTGCTGTTATAGGGGGCTACGAGCAGTACTTC. Translated, it gives CSAVIGGYEQYF.

This clonotype was observed many times. The genes are TRBV20-1 and TRBJ2-3; 15 bases fit TRBD2. The germline V gene has CDR1 DFQATT and CDR2 SNEGSKA (reference sequence). The CDR3 runs 17 residues. The ends lost 5 bases at V and 4 bases at J; junction bases unmatched: 10. CDR3 sequence: CSASTGLAGGQPDTQYF. The DNA for the CDR3 is TGCAGTGCTTCCACTGGACTAGCGGGGGGGCAGCCAGATACGCAGTATTTT.

Ten or more counts support this clonotype. The gene calls are TRBV25-1 and TRBJ2-2; 11 positions agree with TRBD2. The V gene end was trimmed by 5 bases and the J gene end by 7 bases; junction bases not matched to a gene: 12. Germline V gives CDR1 MGHDK, CDR2 SYGVNS. The CDR3 totals 17 residues. CDR3: CASSIPGLAGVGGELFF. Written as DNA, the CDR3 is TGTGCCAGCAGTATTCCCGGACTAGCGGGCGTTGGCGGGGAGCTGTTTTTT.

In its sample, this clonotype was seen many times. This sequence joins TRBV20-1 and TRBJ1-5, with no clear D. Trimming removed 6 bases from V and 2 bases from J, with 17 bases in between. Germline loops: CDR1 DFQATT, CDR2 SNEGSKA (reference sequence). The CDR3 covers 15 residues. The DNA of the CDR3 is TGCAGTGCCATTTACCCGGGTTCGCGCAATCAGCCCCAGCATTTT. This translates into CSAIYPGSRNQPQHF.

This clonotype has ten or more counts. V gene TRBV29-1 combines with J gene TRBJ2-3; 8 bases match TRBD1. J gave up 4 bases and V 3 bases, and 15 bases lay outside the gene matches. This CDR3 comprises 17 residues. CDR1 SQVTM and CDR2 ANQGSEA come from the germline V gene. Here the CDR3 reads CSVDGRGSGGGSDTQYF. CDR3 DNA sequence: TGCAGCGTTGACGGTAGGGGGTCAGGGGGCGGGTCAGATACGCAGTATTTT.

This clonotype was counted ten times or more. The CDR3 coding sequence is TGTGCCAGCGGCGGTAGCACAGATACGCAGTATTTT. It yields the protein CASGGSTDTQYF. V is TRBV7-3 and J is TRBJ2-3; no definite D call. The length of the CDR3 is 12 residues. Germline lookup yields CDR1 SGHTA and CDR2 FQGTGA. Trimming stripped 8 bases from V and 0 bases from J, with 6 bases between.

This clonotype has at least ten counts. This chain links TRBV12-3 or TRBV12-4 with TRBJ2-3, with no clear D. V was pared by 8 bases and J by 4 bases, with 13 bases between. The CDR3 is 13 residues long. The CDR3 DNA reads TGTGCCAGCTGTCCTGGGCCCGCAGATACGCAGTATTTT. Protein: CASCPGPADTQYF.

This clonotype was found once. The junction and the germline gene differ at one end; a read error may be behind it. The chain combines TRBV6-6 with TRBJ2-7, with TRBD2 matching 10 bases. Germline assignment: CDR1 MNHNY and CDR2 SVGAGI (reference sequence). The CDR3 covers 13 residues. The CDR3 loop reads CANSSGTSDEQYF. The DNA of the CDR3 is TGTGCCAACAGTTCTGGGACTAGCGACGAGCAGTACTTC.

In its sample, this clonotype was seen many times. This sequence joins TRBV5-5 and TRBJ2-2; no firm D call. Germline V CDR1 and CDR2: SGHKS, YYEKEE (reference sequence). V gave up 2 bases and J gave up 5 bases, with 16 bases separating them. This CDR3 contains 16 residues. The CDR3 region has the DNA TGTGCCAGCAGCTTCTTGTCCCCGGGTCGGACCGGGGAGCTGTTTTTT. It yields the protein CASSFLSPGRTGELFF. The full variable domain, in which reference TRBV5-5 and TRBJ2-2 provide the parts outside the CDR3, is DAGVTQSPTHLIKTRGQQVTLRCSPISGHKSVSWYQQVLGQGPQFIFQYYEKEERGRGNFPDRFSARQFPNYSSELNVNALLLGDSALYLCASSFLSPGRTGELFFGEGSRLTVL.

A few counts support this clonotype. A read error is possible here, since a much larger clone lies one base away. The chain couples TRBV12-3 or TRBV12-4 to TRBJ1-5, with D maybe TRBD1 (6 bases). The CDR3 runs to 14 residues. The CDR3 loop is CVSSFTGGHQPQHF. In DNA form, the CDR3 reads TGTGTCAGCAGTTTTACCGGGGGCCATCAGCCCCAGCATTTT.

A remark on this clonotype: One end of the junction varies from germline; a read error may be responsible. The chain has TRBV7-7 and TRBJ2-1, with 11 bases fitting TRBD2. CDR3 size: 15 residues. CDR1 is SSHAT, CDR2 FNYEAQ, per germline (reference sequence). The CDR3 is CASSLVAGGPGEQFF. The CDR3 nucleotides are TGTGCTAGCAGCTTAGTAGCGGGAGGGCCCGGAGAGCAGTTCTTC.

This clonotype was seen ten or more times. The chain employs TRBV5-1 and TRBJ2-3; D gene ambiguous. Germline CDR1 reads SGHRS; CDR2 reads YFSETQ. Trimming removed 7 bases at V and 2 bases at J, with 20 bases between. The CDR3 runs to 16 residues. CDR3 sequence: CASRPGTDVLTDTQYF. Here the CDR3 DNA reads TGCGCCAGCCGCCCGGGCACAGACGTCCTCACAGATACGCAGTATTTT. Looking up the rest from reference TRBV5-1 and TRBJ2-3 gives the full variable domain: KAGVTQTPRYLIKTRGQQVTLSCSPISGHRSVSWYQQTPGQGLQFLFEYFSETQRNKGNFPGRFSGRQFSNSRSEMNVSTLELGDSALYLCASRPGTDVLTDTQYFGPGTRLTVL.

Concerning this clonotype itself: It may be a read error: a sequence one base away is much more abundant. The V gene is TRBV6-5, the J gene TRBJ1-2; weak D call: TRBD1 (5 bases). The CDR3 sequence is 14 residues long. Trimming took 7 bases from V and 4 from J, leaving 16 bases between them. The V gene's germline CDR1 is MNHEY and CDR2 SVGAGI. The CDR3 DNA sequence: TGTGCCAGCACCCTAGGGGCGTTAGGCTATGGCTACACCTTC. It translates to CASTLGALGYGYTF.